The source of this TCR beta chain is a study of blood T cell repertoires in COVID-19. Across the study: Acute and convalescent COVID-19 samples came from the United States, Italy and Spain.

Seattle's enrolled individuals joined amid active infection and were then monitored longitudinally. This CDR3 comprises 17 residues. The junction had 9 bases not matched to a gene; V was cut back by 6 bases and J by 0 bases. Per the germline V gene, CDR1 is MNHEY and CDR2 is SMNVEV (reference sequence). Per the study methods: Estimation of nucleated cell counts was performed using reference gene primer amplification. Generated by immunoSEQ multiplex PCR, the TCRdb table keeps only in-frame clones and is missing some. That table furnishes V, J and clone size, whereas the DNA furnished D and trimming. Altogether about 210,000 clones are present, 82% being singletons, with the ten largest covering roughly 7.1%.

This chain uses TRBV27 with TRBJ2-1, with 9 bases lining up with TRBD2. The sample comprised peripheral blood. The sequence derives from a woman in her fifties or sixties with COVID-19, enrolled during active disease. CDR3 nucleotides: TGTGCCAGCAGCCCCGTCAGCGGGGGGTTCTCCTACAATGAGCAGTTCTTC. It specifies CASSPVSGGFSYNEQFF.